The rows below give T cell receptor beta chains drawn from one sample of a study of blood T cells in healthy people across ages. TCRdb re-analysed the 5' RACE reads in MiXCR, keeping a single row per CDR3 protein. Of around 1.5 million distinct CDR3 sequences in the sample, roughly 30% are singletons; the top ten hold around 11%. Sequences were obtained from blood. These receptors all come from a woman aged 30 to 39 in good health. Both conserved end residues are part of each CDR3. The D gene is left open where the match is weak. Size is omitted from some rows. Given values are once, few, many or a class for expanded clones.

abundance: many
j_gene: TRBJ2-5
d_gene: .
v_gene: TRBV5-6
CDR3nt: TGTGCCAGCAGCTTGGCTAGATCGCTCCAAGAGACCCAGTACTTC
CDR3aa: CASSLARSLQETQYF

abundance: .
j_gene: TRBJ2-5
d_gene: TRBD1
v_gene: TRBV5-1
CDR3nt: TGCGCCAGCAGGAGGACAGGGGTCAGGCAAGAGACCCAGTACTTC
CDR3aa: CASRRTGVRQETQYF

abundance: many
j_gene: TRBJ2-7
d_gene: .
v_gene: TRBV4-1
CDR3nt: TGCGCCAGCAGCGCCGGGACCGCCTCCAACTACGAGCAGTACTTC
CDR3aa: CASSAGTASNYEQYF

abundance: .
j_gene: TRBJ1-1
d_gene: .
v_gene: TRBV4-1
CDR3nt: TGCGCCAGCAGAGAAGGGCCGTTGAGGAACACTGAAGCTTTCTTT
CDR3aa: CASREGPLRNTEAFF

abundance: few
j_gene: TRBJ2-7
d_gene: .
v_gene: TRBV5-1
CDR3nt: TGCGCCAGCAGCTTGGGGACTCTAGGATACAATGAGCAGTACTTC
CDR3aa: CASSLGTLGYNEQYF

abundance: .
j_gene: TRBJ2-5
d_gene: TRBD2
v_gene: TRBV3-1
CDR3nt: TGTGCCAGCAGCCAACCAGGCGCGGGGGGCGGGGAGACCCAGTACTTC
CDR3aa: CASSQPGAGGGETQYF

abundance: few
j_gene: TRBJ2-7
d_gene: TRBD2
v_gene: TRBV4-1
CDR3nt: TGCGCCAGCAGCCCTAAAGGAGTAGCGGGTCTATCCTACGAGCAGTACTTC
CDR3aa: CASSPKGVAGLSYEQYF

abundance: many
j_gene: TRBJ2-7
d_gene: TRBD1
v_gene: TRBV29-1
CDR3nt: TGCAGCGTCCCCGGGACAGGGGTTGGCGAGCAGTACTTC
CDR3aa: CSVPGTGVGEQYF

abundance: .
j_gene: TRBJ2-7
d_gene: TRBD1
v_gene: TRBV4-2
CDR3nt: TGTGCCAGCAGCCTAACCGAGGGATCGAACGGACAGGGACCCCACGAGCAGTACTTC
CDR3aa: CASSLTEGSNGQGPHEQYF

abundance: few
j_gene: TRBJ1-2
d_gene: .
v_gene: TRBV12-3/TRBV12-4
CDR3nt: TGTGCCAGCAGTTTACCGGGGATCGGGGGCTACACCTTC
CDR3aa: CASSLPGIGGYTF

abundance: .
j_gene: TRBJ2-3
d_gene: TRBD2
v_gene: TRBV10-1
CDR3nt: TGCGCCAGCAGCCCTATCGCGGGGGATTCAGATACGCAGTATTTT
CDR3aa: CASSPIAGDSDTQYF

abundance: .
j_gene: TRBJ2-7
d_gene: .
v_gene: TRBV29-1
CDR3nt: TGCAGCGGCCGACGGGTAGGGCCCGTCCTCTACGAGCAGTACTTC
CDR3aa: CSGRRVGPVLYEQYF

abundance: few
j_gene: TRBJ1-1
d_gene: .
v_gene: TRBV3-1
CDR3nt: TGTGCCAGCAGCCAAGAGGCCACTAATGTCCCTGAAGCTTTCTTT
CDR3aa: CASSQEATNVPEAFF

abundance: .
j_gene: TRBJ2-1
d_gene: TRBD2
v_gene: TRBV24-1
CDR3nt: TGTGCCACCAGACTAGCGGGAGACAATGAGCAGTTCTTC
CDR3aa: CATRLAGDNEQFF

abundance: .
j_gene: TRBJ2-5
d_gene: .
v_gene: TRBV28
CDR3nt: TGTGCCAGCAGTTTCATTGGGGGGTCGGGGGAGACCCAGTACTTC
CDR3aa: CASSFIGGSGETQYF

abundance: .
j_gene: TRBJ2-5
d_gene: TRBD2
v_gene: TRBV28
CDR3nt: TGTGCCACCAGGATGAACAAGAATCTAGCGGGGGAGACCCAGTACTTC
CDR3aa: CATRMNKNLAGETQYF

abundance: .
j_gene: TRBJ2-5
d_gene: .
v_gene: TRBV7-7
CDR3nt: TGTGCCAGCAGCCCAACGGAGGGGTCGATCATCGAGACCCAGTACTTC
CDR3aa: CASSPTEGSIIETQYF

abundance: .
j_gene: TRBJ1-1
d_gene: .
v_gene: TRBV4-1
CDR3nt: TGCGCCAGCAGCCAAGACGGCCCTGAAGCTTTCTTT
CDR3aa: CASSQDGPEAFF

abundance: many
j_gene: TRBJ1-5
d_gene: TRBD1
v_gene: TRBV7-9
CDR3nt: TGTGCCAGCAGCTCGGACAGGTATCAGCCCCAGCATTTT
CDR3aa: CASSSDRYQPQHF

abundance: once
j_gene: TRBJ2-5
d_gene: .
v_gene: TRBV4-1
CDR3nt: TGCGCCAGCAGCCAAGAAGGGGGGGCTGGCGAGACCCAGTACTTC
CDR3aa: CASSQEGGAGETQYF

abundance: .
j_gene: TRBJ2-7
d_gene: TRBD1
v_gene: TRBV2
CDR3nt: TGTGCCAGCAGTGATCTCCTGGGACAGGGATTCGACGAGCAGTACTTC
CDR3aa: CASSDLLGQGFDEQYF

abundance: .
j_gene: TRBJ1-2
d_gene: .
v_gene: TRBV29-1
CDR3nt: TGCGGCGTAGGGGGAGCGAAAGGCGACTATGGCTACACCTTC
CDR3aa: CGVGGAKGDYGYTF